These 5 T cell receptor beta chains came from one sample sequenced in a study of early T cells in non-severe SARS-CoV-2 infection. TCRdb fed the 5' RACE reads into MiXCR, producing one record per CDR3 protein. The sample yields about 90,000 distinct CDR3 sequences, 14% seen once. Sequences were obtained from whole blood. The receptors here all came from an adult who was a healthcare worker with PCR-confirmed SARS-CoV-2 infection or an uninfected control (not recorded which).

The V call is TRBV30, the J call TRBJ2-6; no reliable D call. The V gene lost 0 bases and the J gene lost 2 bases, with 8 bases spanning the gap. In germline, CDR1 is GTSNPN, CDR2 SVGIG (reference sequence). The CDR3 covers 15 residues. CDR3: CAWSVLGTGANVLTF. Here the CDR3 DNA reads TGTGCCTGGAGTGTACTGGGGACTGGGGCCAACGTCCTGACTTTC.

The CDR3 region has the DNA TGTGCCAGCAGTTACCTTTCCGCCAGCCCAAATGAAAAACTGTTTTTT. This sequence encodes CASSYLSASPNEKLFF. The chain employs TRBV2 and TRBJ1-4; no reliable D call. The CDR3 runs 16 residues. Germline CDR1 is SNHLY and CDR2 is FYNNEI. Trimming took off 5 bases at V and 5 bases at J, with 18 bases between the two ends.

This clonotype was seen a handful of times. The gene calls are TRBV7-9 and TRBJ2-5; TRBD2 is a possible D gene (5 bases). The CDR3 has 14 residues. Germline V gives CDR1 SEHNR, CDR2 FQNEAQ (reference sequence). Deletions cut 7 bases from V and 1 base from J, with 13 bases between. The DNA of the CDR3 is TGTGCCAGCACCTCCCCCGGACTCCAAGAGACCCAGTACTTC. Protein sequence: CASTSPGLQETQYF.

The rearrangement uses TRBV9 and TRBJ2-7; maybe TRBD2 (5 bases). The CDR3 sequence is 13 residues long. Deletions cut 2 bases from V and 4 bases from J, with 10 bases between. Germline V CDR1 and CDR2: SGDLS, YYNGEE. The CDR3 protein is CASSVRTRYEQYF. The CDR3 coding sequence is TGTGCCAGCAGCGTTAGGACTCGGTACGAGCAGTACTTC.

This clonotype occurred many times. The rearrangement links TRBV28 to TRBJ1-1, with D perhaps TRBD1 (5 bases). V was pared by 1 base and J by 8 bases, with 29 bases between. Germline V gives CDR1 MDHEN, CDR2 SYDVKM. This CDR3 contains 19 residues. CDR3 nucleotide sequence: TGTGCCAGCAGTTTATTCGGCAGTTGGCGGTCTGGGCAGGGACTAGAAGCTTTCTTT. This translates into CASSLFGSWRSGQGLEAFF. The whole variable domain, remainder taken from reference TRBV28 and TRBJ1-1, is DVKVTQSSRYLVKRTGEKVFLECVQDMDHENMFWYRQDPGLGLRLIYFSYDVKMKEKGDIPEGYSVSREKKERFSLILESASTNQTSMYLCASSLFGSWRSGQGLEAFFGQGTRLTVV.